The source of this T cell receptor beta chain is a study of cytomegalovirus exposure and HLA in healthy donors. Study background: There were under 130 million unique TCR beta sequences, drawn from about 180 million T cells, in an earlier analysis.

Each donor was healthy, and each was a bone marrow donor. It was with 60 Vbeta and 13 Jbeta primers that the PCR ran. Only in-frame clones appear in the TCRdb table, and some are missing; sequencing was by immunoSEQ multiplex PCR. The data contain under 100,000 clones, 60% to 80% of them singletons. V shed 2 bases, J shed 5 bases, and the junction held 0 bases outside the gene matches. The germline V gene has CDR1 WNHNN and CDR2 SYGVQD (reference sequence). This CDR3 spans 13 amino acids. The chain employs TRBV10-1 and TRBJ2-7; the match to TRBD2 covers 10 bases. This sequence was found in a woman aged 45-65 years in good health and CMV-seropositive. What was sequenced was PBMCs. This chain's CDR3 is CASSETSGDEQYF. CDR3 bases: TGCGCCAGCAGTGAGACTAGCGGGGACGAGCAGTACTTC.